This entry is about one T cell receptor beta chain. This record belongs to a study of blood T cell repertoires in COVID-19. Profiled with immunoSEQ multiplex PCR; TCRdb holds only in-frame clones, not every one. Of under 150,000 clones listed, roughly 84% are singletons. This clonotype was sampled from a man in his forties or fifties with acute COVID-19. Sequencing input: PBMCs or T cells enriched from blood (not recorded which).

CDR3 protein: CASSSITGTVIYEQYF. CDR3 in DNA: TGTGCCAGCAGTTCGATCACCGGGACAGTGATCTACGAGCAGTACTTC. This chain connects TRBV27 to TRBJ2-7; 7 nucleotides agree with TRBD1. The CDR3 is 16 residues long. Germline CDR1 is MNHEY and CDR2 is SMNVEV (reference sequence). The ends lost 4 bases at V and 3 bases at J; junction bases unmatched: 12.